The 29 T cell receptor beta chains presented below share a single source sample, sequenced in a study of PD-1 blockade in classical Hodgkin lymphoma. Assay used: immunoSEQ multiplex PCR; TCRdb lists only in-frame clones, some missing. Of 45,000 to 50,000 clones detected, about three quarters appear once; the ten largest clones hold about 20%. Following autologous stem cell transplantation, relapse occurred in every patient, and exposure to brentuximab vedotin varied. Sequences were derived from peripheral blood mononuclear cells (PBMCs), sampled before the second cycle of nivolumab. The receptor source for this set is a human donor with classical Hodgkin lymphoma.

The chain carries TRBV6-5 and TRBJ1-2, with TRBD1 identical over 7 bases. The CDR3 covers 14 residues. The germline V gene has CDR1 MNHEY and CDR2 SVGAGI. V was clipped by 6 bases and J by 11 bases; unmatched bases: 15. The CDR3 is CASSPPGVQGRYTF. In DNA, the CDR3 is TGTGCCAGCAGCCCCCCGGGCGTACAGGGGAGGTACACCTTC.

V is TRBV29-1 and J is TRBJ2-3, with no clear D. V shed 5 bases and J shed 1 base, with 10 bases lying between them. This CDR3 comprises 13 residues. Germline V gives CDR1 SQVTM, CDR2 ANQGSEA. For the CDR3, the DNA is TGCAGCGTTCGAACATTTGGCACAGATACGCAGTATTTT. Protein sequence: CSVRTFGTDTQYF.

This chain connects TRBV4-2 to TRBJ2-7; D may correspond to TRBD1 or TRBD2 (5 bases each). The CDR3 has 15 amino acids. Trimming stripped 0 bases from V and 5 bases from J, with 14 bases between. Germline V gene sequence: CDR1 LGHNA, CDR2 YNFKEQ. CDR3 in DNA: TGTGCCAGCAGCCAAGATAACGAGGGGTTCAACGAGCAGTACTTC. Amino acid sequence: CASSQDNEGFNEQYF.

The rearrangement links TRBV7-2 to TRBJ2-2; 8 bases are shared with TRBD2. Germline V lookup: CDR1 SGHTA, CDR2 FQGNSA. J gave up 4 bases and V 1 base, and 8 bases lay outside the gene matches. This CDR3 spans 17 amino acids. The CDR3 bases are TGTGCCAGCAGCTTAGGATACGCGGGGGGCGCCACCGGGGAGCTGTTTTTT. Protein product: CASSLGYAGGATGELFF.

The chain uses TRBV7-2 and TRBJ1-3; D might be TRBD1 (5 bases). V was pared by 5 bases and J by 4 bases, with 15 bases between. CDR3 length equals 15 residues. Germline lookup yields CDR1 SGHTA and CDR2 FQGNSA. CDR3 sequence (DNA): TGTGCCAGCAGCCCCCGGGGCGAGAGGGGAAACACCATATATTTT. Translating it yields CASSPRGERGNTIYF.

This chain connects TRBV30 to TRBJ1-3, with TRBD1 as a possible D gene (5 bases). The germline CDR1 and CDR2 sequences are GTSNPN and SVGIG (reference sequence). V was trimmed by 3 bases and J by 0 bases, leaving 12 bases between them. The CDR3 length is 15 residues. The CDR3 bases are TGTGCCTGGAGGGGGGACGGAAGCTCTGGAAACACCATATATTTT. Translating gives CAWRGDGSSGNTIYF.

V gene TRBV30 combines with J gene TRBJ2-6; possible D gene TRBD1, 5 bases. The CDR3 length is 16 residues. Trimming took 7 bases from V and 1 from J, leaving 17 bases between them. Germline V lookup: CDR1 GTSNPN, CDR2 SVGIG (reference sequence). Written as DNA, the CDR3 is TGTGCCTACCGCGGCAGGGTATCGTCTGGGGCCAACGTCCTGACTTTC. It yields the protein CAYRGRVSSGANVLTF.

This chain connects TRBV5-1 to TRBJ2-2, with a tentative D call TRBD2 (6 bases). V was cut by 2 bases and J by 3 bases, with 11 bases left in between. Germline CDR1 and CDR2: SGHRS and YFSETQ. This CDR3 contains 15 residues. The CDR3 sequence: CASSFKGGDTGELFF. The CDR3 DNA is TGCGCCAGCAGCTTTAAGGGCGGGGACACCGGGGAGCTGTTTTTT.

The V and J genes are TRBV30 and TRBJ1-2; maybe TRBD1 (5 bases). This CDR3 is built from 14 residues. The germline V gene has CDR1 GTSNPN and CDR2 SVGIG (reference sequence). Trimming removed 4 bases from V and 0 bases from J, with 12 bases in between. CDR3 nucleotides: TGTGCCTGGATGGTGAAGACAGCTAACTATGGCTACACCTTC. It yields the protein CAWMVKTANYGYTF.

The J gene is TRBJ1-3, the V gene TRBV28; possibly TRBD1 for D (5 bases). V shed 3 bases and J shed 0 bases, with 6 bases lying between them. In germline, CDR1 is MDHEN, CDR2 SYDVKM. The CDR3 loop spans 14 amino acids. CDR3 in amino acids: CASSLGTSGNTIYF. DNA of the CDR3: TGTGCCAGCAGTTTGGGGACCTCTGGAAACACCATATATTTT.

This chain uses TRBV27 with TRBJ2-1; 14 bases align to TRBD2. Germline V gives CDR1 MNHEY, CDR2 SMNVEV (reference sequence). Trimming took 0 bases from V and 4 from J; bases not matched to a gene: 8. This CDR3 spans 19 amino acids. The CDR3 nucleotides read TGTGCCAGCAGTTTATCGGACGGGGGACTAGCGGGGGAATACAATGAGCAGTTCTTC. Protein product: CASSLSDGGLAGEYNEQFF.

The gene calls are TRBV7-9 and TRBJ2-1; 8 bases align to TRBD2. Looked up from germline, CDR1 is SEHNR and CDR2 is FQNEAQ (reference sequence). There are 15 residues in the CDR3. V lost 5 bases to trimming and J lost 6 bases; unmatched junction nucleotides: 9. The CDR3 DNA reads TGTGCCAGCAGCCCCTCGGGAGCGGGGGCCAATGAGCAGTTCTTC. Translating gives CASSPSGAGANEQFF.

The chain joins TRBV27 to TRBJ1-4, with TRBD1 matching over 9 bases. J was trimmed by 7 bases and V by 5 bases; bases with no gene match: 8. This CDR3 spans 15 amino acids. Germline CDR1 MNHEY, CDR2 SMNVEV (reference sequence). CDR3 region: CASSDLGQGFEKLFF. The DNA for the CDR3 is TGTGCCAGCAGTGACCTGGGACAGGGTTTTGAAAAACTGTTTTTT.

In its sample, this clone was seen once. The chain recombines TRBV7-9 with TRBJ1-5; 8 bases are shared with TRBD1. Germline CDR1 and CDR2: SEHNR and FQNEAQ (reference sequence). This CDR3 has 13 amino acids. V lost 6 bases to trimming and J lost 5 bases; unmatched junction nucleotides: 3. CDR3 nucleotides: TGTGCCAGCAGGGGGACAGGCGATCAGCCCCAGCATTTT. Translating gives CASRGTGDQPQHF. The full variable domain, in which reference TRBV7-9 and TRBJ1-5 provide the parts outside the CDR3, is DTGVSQNPRHKITKRGQNVTFRCDPISEHNRLYWYRQTLGQGPEFLTYFQNEAQLEKSRLLSDRFSAERPKGSFSTLEIQRTEQGDSAMYLCASRGTGDQPQHFGDGTRLSIL.

The V and J genes are TRBV6-1 and TRBJ2-3; 10 bases map to TRBD2. With 4 bases clipped from V and 3 bases from J, the junction kept 7 bases outside the gene matches. This CDR3 has 16 amino acids. Germline V lookup: CDR1 MNHNS, CDR2 SASEGT. The CDR3 DNA reads as TGTGCCAGCAGTGTTTCTAGCGGGAGTAAGACAGATACGCAGTATTTT. It translates to CASSVSSGSKTDTQYF.

The chain uses TRBV5-4 and TRBJ1-1; D is unclear. Germline-derived CDR1 and CDR2 are SGHNT and YYREEE (reference sequence). The germline V and J ends were trimmed by 0 bases and 3 bases, with 6 bases remaining between them. CDR3 length: 13 residues. CDR3 bases: TGTGCCAGCAGCTTGGCGCAGGACACTGAAGCTTTCTTT. It yields the protein CASSLAQDTEAFF. The variable domain in full, with the rest retrieved from reference TRBV5-4 and TRBJ1-1, is ETGVTQSPTHLIKTRGQQVTLRCSSQSGHNTVSWYQQALGQGPQFIFQYYREEENGRGNFPPRFSGLQFPNYSSELNVNALELDDSALYLCASSLAQDTEAFFGQGTRLTVV.

This sequence joins TRBV14 and TRBJ1-4; D gene uncertain. This CDR3 has 14 residues. Trimming took off 0 bases at V and 8 bases at J, with 10 bases between the two ends. Germline CDR1 is SGHDN and CDR2 is FVKESK. The CDR3: CASSQDSFREKLFF. Written as DNA, the CDR3 is TGTGCCAGCAGCCAAGACAGTTTTCGGGAAAAACTGTTTTTT. The full variable domain, with the rest looked up from reference TRBV14 and TRBJ1-4, is EAGVTQFPSHSVIEKGQTVTLRCDPISGHDNLYWYRRVMGKEIKFLLHFVKESKQDESGMPNNRFLAERTGGTYSTLKVQPAELEDSGVYFCASSQDSFREKLFFGSGTQLSVL.

J is TRBJ2-3 and V is TRBV27; D gene ambiguous. The CDR3 loop spans 12 amino acids. The V gene's germline CDR1 is MNHEY and CDR2 SMNVEV (reference sequence). The ends were cut back, 5 bases at V and 0 bases at J, with 3 bases in the middle. The CDR3 DNA is TGTGCCAGCAGTCTAAGCACAGATACGCAGTATTTT. Translation gives CASSLSTDTQYF.

The table lists this clone with a count of one. J is TRBJ1-2 and V is TRBV5-1; D is undetermined. V lost 0 bases and J lost 6, with 12 bases in between. Germline V lookup: CDR1 SGHRS, CDR2 YFSETQ. The length of the CDR3 is 14 residues. Here the CDR3 reads CASSLDAGGNGYTF. In DNA, the CDR3 is TGCGCCAGCAGCTTGGATGCTGGAGGTAATGGCTACACCTTC.

The V gene is TRBV18, the J gene TRBJ2-3; possibly TRBD1 for D (6 bases). Germline V lookup: CDR1 KGHSH, CDR2 LQKENI. The CDR3 totals 18 residues. V lost 6 bases and J lost 1, with 23 bases in between. The CDR3 loop is CASSALGALDPRTDTQYF. The DNA for the CDR3 is TGTGCCAGCTCTGCTTTGGGGGCCCTGGATCCCCGCACAGATACGCAGTATTTT.

This chain uses TRBV5-4 with TRBJ1-2; D ambiguous. V lost 3 bases and J 5 bases, leaving 11 bases between the germline ends. The CDR3 is 13 amino acids. The germline V gene has CDR1 SGHNT and CDR2 YYREEE (reference sequence). The CDR3 DNA sequence: TGTGCCAGCAGCTCCGGATCGCAATATGGCTACACCTTC. This encodes CASSSGSQYGYTF.

The J gene is TRBJ1-2, the V gene TRBV9; D is unresolved. Per the germline V gene, CDR1 is SGDLS and CDR2 is YYNGEE. This CDR3 spans 14 amino acids. V lost 0 bases, J lost 8 bases, and 14 bases lay in between. The DNA of the CDR3 is TGTGCCAGCAGCGTAGGAGGTGGCCTTGAGGGCTACACCTTC. Amino acids: CASSVGGGLEGYTF.

The chain employs TRBV10-1 and TRBJ1-6; 10 positions agree with TRBD1. J lost 2 bases, V lost 7 bases, and 8 bases had no gene match. Per the germline V gene, CDR1 is WNHNN and CDR2 is SYGVQD (reference sequence). This CDR3 spans 17 amino acids. The CDR3: CASNGQGVWTYNSPLHF. The CDR3 coding sequence is TGCGCCAGCAATGGACAGGGGGTGTGGACCTATAATTCACCCCTCCACTTT.

The CDR3 DNA follows: TGTGCCAGCAGTGAATCGGTCTCCTGGGGATACTCTGGAAACACCATATATTTT. Translation gives CASSESVSWGYSGNTIYF. The V and J genes are TRBV6-1 and TRBJ1-3; D call uncertain. Germline CDR1 is MNHNS and CDR2 is SASEGT. V was cut by 2 bases and J by 0 bases, with 17 bases left in between. CDR3 length: 18 residues.

The V and J genes are TRBV6-6 and TRBJ2-3; D is possibly TRBD1 (5 bases). The germline V gene has CDR1 MNHNY and CDR2 SVGAGI (reference sequence). The CDR3 has 15 residues. The V end lost 0 bases, the J end lost 2 bases, and 9 bases lay between the germline ends. CDR3 in DNA: TGTGCCAGCAGTTACTCAGTACAGGACACAGATACGCAGTATTTT. This gives the protein CASSYSVQDTDTQYF.

The chain links TRBV19 to TRBJ1-2, with a tentative D call TRBD1 (6 bases). Deletions cut 6 bases from V and 7 bases from J, with 15 bases between. Per the germline V gene, CDR1 is LNHDA and CDR2 is SQIVND (reference sequence). This CDR3 spans 13 amino acids. The CDR3 DNA is TGTGCCAGTAGGGACAGAGGAACTGGTGGCTACACCTTC. It yields the protein CASRDRGTGGYTF.

This chain joins TRBV4-3 and TRBJ2-5, with 10 nucleotides matching TRBD2. Unmatched junction bases numbered 11, after V lost 1 base and J lost 3 bases. CDR3 length: 18 residues. The germline gives CDR1 LGHNA, CDR2 YSLEER. CDR3 sequence (DNA): TGCGCCAGCAGCCAAGGAATAGCGGGGGGCCCAAGAGAAGAGACCCAGTACTTC. It yields the protein CASSQGIAGGPREETQYF.

This clone is labeled as medium-sized. This chain connects TRBV29-1 to TRBJ2-7; 10 bases are a match to TRBD1. CDR1 is SQVTM and CDR2 is ANQGSEA in the germline V gene. Unmatched junction bases numbered 7, after V lost 6 bases and J lost 2 bases. This CDR3 contains 14 residues. CDR3 loop: CSVNGQGVTYEQYF. The CDR3 DNA is TGCAGCGTCAACGGACAGGGGGTAACCTACGAGCAGTACTTC.

This rearrangement joins TRBV10-3 to TRBJ2-5, with TRBD2 identical over 12 bases. The V segment lost 3 bases and the J segment 1 base; nucleotides outside the gene matches: 3. This CDR3 is 16 amino acids long. Germline loops: CDR1 ENHRY, CDR2 SYGVKD. This CDR3 reads CAISDRGLAGQETQYF. The CDR3, as DNA: TGTGCCATCAGTGACCGGGGACTAGCGGGCCAAGAGACCCAGTACTTC.